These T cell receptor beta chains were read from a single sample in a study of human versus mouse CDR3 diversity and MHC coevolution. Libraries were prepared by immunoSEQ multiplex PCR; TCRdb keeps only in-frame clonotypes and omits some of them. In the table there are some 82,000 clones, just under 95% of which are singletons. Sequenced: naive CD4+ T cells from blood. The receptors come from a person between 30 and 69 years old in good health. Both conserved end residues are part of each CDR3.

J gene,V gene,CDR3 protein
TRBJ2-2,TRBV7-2,CASRPNSGRNGELFF
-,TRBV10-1,CASSDYRDRDIYEQYF
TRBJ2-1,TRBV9,CASSVVTSGRDYNEQFF
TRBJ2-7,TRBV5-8,CASSPGTGPHEQYF
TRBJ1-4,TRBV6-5,CASSKQGATNEKLFF
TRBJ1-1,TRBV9,CASSVGGWTDEAFF
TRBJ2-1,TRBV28,CASSLSAAGGHNEQFF
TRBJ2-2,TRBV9,CASSAVRVGNTGELFF
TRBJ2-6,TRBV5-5,CASSPGQVVAGANVLTF
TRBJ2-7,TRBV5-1,CASRGGSSGTYEQYF
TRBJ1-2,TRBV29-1,CSAAGWGEGYTF
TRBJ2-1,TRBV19,CASRRAGFEGYEQFF
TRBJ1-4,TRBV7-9,CASSLALSPGGLNEKLFF
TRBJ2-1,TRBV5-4,CASSLTSGTYNEQFF
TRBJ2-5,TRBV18,CASSLTEQETQYF
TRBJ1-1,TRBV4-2,CASSLHEWGRRTEAFF
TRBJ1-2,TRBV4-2,CASSQETGYLYGYTF
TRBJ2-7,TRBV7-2,CASSLVGLAGESYEQYF
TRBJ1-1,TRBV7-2,CASSRDRRNTEAFF
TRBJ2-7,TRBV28,CASSLQGYEQYF
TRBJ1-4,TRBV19,CASRSQGQPNTEKLFF
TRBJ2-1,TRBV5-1,CASSLTGGFNEQFF
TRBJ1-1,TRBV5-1,CASSLYQGPTEAFF
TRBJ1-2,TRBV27,CASSSSPGVDGYTF